This T cell receptor (beta chain) was recovered during a study of control samples from healthy donors and cancer patients. Trimming left V 3 bases short and J 2 bases short, with 7 bases between. Germline loops: CDR1 MNHEY, CDR2 SMNVEV (reference sequence). This CDR3 spans 13 amino acids. Profiled with immunoSEQ multiplex PCR; TCRdb holds only in-frame clones, not every one. The repertoire has fewer than 200,000 clones, almost 90% of them found once; the top ten carry 1.2% to 1.5%. The sequenced sample was blood. The receptor comes from a woman in her fifties or sixties in good health. V is TRBV27 and J is TRBJ1-2; no clear D. The CDR3 DNA follows: TGTGCCAGCAGTTTCCGGCAGAACTATGGCTACACCTTC. It is translated as CASSFRQNYGYTF.